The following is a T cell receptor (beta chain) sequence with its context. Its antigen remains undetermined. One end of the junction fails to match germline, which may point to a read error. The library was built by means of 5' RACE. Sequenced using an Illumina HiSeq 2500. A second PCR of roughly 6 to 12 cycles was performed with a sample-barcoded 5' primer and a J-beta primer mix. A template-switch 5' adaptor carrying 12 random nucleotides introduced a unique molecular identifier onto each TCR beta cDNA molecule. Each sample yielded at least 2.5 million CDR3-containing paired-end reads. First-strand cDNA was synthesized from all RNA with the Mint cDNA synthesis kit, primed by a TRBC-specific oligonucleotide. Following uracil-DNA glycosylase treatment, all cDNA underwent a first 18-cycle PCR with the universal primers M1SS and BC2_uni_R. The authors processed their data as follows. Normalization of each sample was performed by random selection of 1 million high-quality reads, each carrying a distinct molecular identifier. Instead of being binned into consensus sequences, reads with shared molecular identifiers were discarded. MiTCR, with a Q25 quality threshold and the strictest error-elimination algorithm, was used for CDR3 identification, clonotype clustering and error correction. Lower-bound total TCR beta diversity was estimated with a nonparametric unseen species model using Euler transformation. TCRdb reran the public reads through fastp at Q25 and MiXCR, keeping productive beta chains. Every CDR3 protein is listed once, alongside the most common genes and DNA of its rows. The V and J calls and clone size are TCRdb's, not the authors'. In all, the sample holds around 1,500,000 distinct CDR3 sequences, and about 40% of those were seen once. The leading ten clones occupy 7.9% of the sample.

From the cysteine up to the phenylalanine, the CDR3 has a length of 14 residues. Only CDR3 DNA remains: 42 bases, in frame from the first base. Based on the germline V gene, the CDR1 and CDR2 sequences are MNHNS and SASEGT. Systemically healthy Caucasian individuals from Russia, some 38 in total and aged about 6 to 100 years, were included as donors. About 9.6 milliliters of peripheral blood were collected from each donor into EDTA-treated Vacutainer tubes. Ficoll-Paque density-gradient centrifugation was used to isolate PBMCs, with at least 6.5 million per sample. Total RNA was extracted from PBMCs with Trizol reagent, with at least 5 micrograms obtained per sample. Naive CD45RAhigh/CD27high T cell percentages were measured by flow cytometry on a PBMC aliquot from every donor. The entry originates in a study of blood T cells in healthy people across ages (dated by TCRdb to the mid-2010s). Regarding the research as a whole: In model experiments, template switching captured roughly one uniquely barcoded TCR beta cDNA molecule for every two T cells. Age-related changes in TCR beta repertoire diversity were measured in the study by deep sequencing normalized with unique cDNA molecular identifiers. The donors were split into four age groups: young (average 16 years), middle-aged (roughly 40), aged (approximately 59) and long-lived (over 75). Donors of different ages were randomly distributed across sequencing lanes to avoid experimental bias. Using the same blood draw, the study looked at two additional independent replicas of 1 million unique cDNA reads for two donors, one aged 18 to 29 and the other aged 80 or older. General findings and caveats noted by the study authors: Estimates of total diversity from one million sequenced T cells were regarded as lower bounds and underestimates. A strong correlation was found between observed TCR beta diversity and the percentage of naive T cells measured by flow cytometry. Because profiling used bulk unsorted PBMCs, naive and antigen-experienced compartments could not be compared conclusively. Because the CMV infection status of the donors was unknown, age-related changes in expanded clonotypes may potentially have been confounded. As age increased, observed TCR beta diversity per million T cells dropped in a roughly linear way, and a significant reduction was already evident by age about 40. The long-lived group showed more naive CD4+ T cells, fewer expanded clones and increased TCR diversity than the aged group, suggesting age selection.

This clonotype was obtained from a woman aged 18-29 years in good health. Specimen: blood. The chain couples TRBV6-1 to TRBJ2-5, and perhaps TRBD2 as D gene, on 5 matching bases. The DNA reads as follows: TGTGCCAGCAGGGAAGCAAGGGAGAGAGAGACCCAGTACTTC. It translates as CASREARERETQYF.